One and the same sample provided the 14 T cell receptor beta chains below, sequenced in a study of T-cell memory formation after mild COVID-19. TCRdb itself ran the 5' RACE reads through MiXCR, one entry per CDR3 protein. In the table there are around 390,000 distinct CDR3 sequences, more than 15% of which are singletons. What was sequenced was PBMCs or a T cell subset sorted from them (not recorded which). These receptors were taken from a man aged 18 to 29 who had mild COVID-19 (a few samples of this study predate the infection). Cell type and time point are not known.

The chain employs TRBV7-6 and TRBJ1-1, with D tentatively TRBD1 (5 bases). V lost 5 bases, J lost 0 bases, and 13 bases lay in between. The germline V gene has CDR1 SGHVS and CDR2 FNYEAQ. The CDR3 contains 15 residues. CDR3 amino acids: CASSLEPDMNTEAFF. The CDR3 DNA reads as TGTGCCAGCAGCCTAGAACCGGACATGAACACTGAAGCTTTCTTT.

This clonotype has just a few counts. The chain recombines TRBV12-3 or TRBV12-4 with TRBJ2-7, with a tentative D call TRBD1 (5 bases). Trimming pared 4 bases from V and 2 bases from J, leaving 9 bases between. The CDR3 runs to 13 residues. This CDR3 is CASSWGQTYEQYF. DNA for the CDR3: TGTGCCAGCAGTTGGGGCCAGACCTACGAGCAGTACTTC.

This sequence joins TRBV6-4 and TRBJ2-2; D may match TRBD1 or TRBD2 (5 bases each). Germline V gene sequence: CDR1 MRHNA, CDR2 SNTAGT. CDR3 size: 15 residues. The germline V and J ends were trimmed by 7 bases and 5 bases, with 17 bases remaining between them. The CDR3 protein is CASIPGEGLTGELFF. CDR3 in DNA: TGTGCCAGCATTCCTGGCGAGGGGTTAACCGGGGAGCTGTTTTTT.

There are a few counts of this clonotype. V and J are TRBV6-1 and TRBJ1-1, with a possible D match to TRBD1 (5 bases). Trimming removed 2 bases at V and 8 bases at J, with 18 bases between. Germline-derived CDR1 and CDR2 are MNHNS and SASEGT. The CDR3 totals 15 residues. CDR3 bases: TGTGCCAGCAGTGAAAATTGGTGGGCAGGGTTAGAAGCTTTCTTT. Encoded protein: CASSENWWAGLEAFF.

V and J are TRBV25-1 and TRBJ1-1, with D uncertain. The CDR3 has 14 amino acids. Deletions cut 6 bases from V and 4 bases from J, with 15 bases between. CDR1 and CDR2 from the germline V gene are MGHDK and SYGVNS. The CDR3 here is CASRQSARLTEAFF. The CDR3 nucleotides are TGTGCCAGCAGACAATCGGCCAGGCTCACTGAAGCTTTCTTT.

This clonotype was picked up many times. The chain recombines TRBV6-5 with TRBJ2-5, with D possibly TRBD1 on 5 matching bases. In germline, CDR1 is MNHEY, CDR2 SVGAGI. This CDR3 comprises 13 residues. V was cut by 5 bases and J by 5 bases, with 12 bases left in between. As DNA, the CDR3 is TGTGCCAGCAGTCCCATGGGGCTTGAGACCCAGTACTTC. It translates to CASSPMGLETQYF.

V and J are TRBV28 and TRBJ2-3, with a possible D match to TRBD2 (7 bases). The CDR3 has 15 residues. Germline values: CDR1 MDHEN, CDR2 SYDVKM. Trimming cost V 6 bases and J 6 bases, with 19 bases left between them. The DNA for the CDR3 is TGTGCCAGCAGCCAACGGGGGGCCCCACGGGATACGCAGTATTTT. It yields the protein CASSQRGAPRDTQYF.

This clonotype appeared a few times. This sequence joins TRBV20-1 and TRBJ1-2; D is unresolved. This CDR3 has 12 amino acids. V was pared by 3 bases and J by 4 bases, with 9 bases between. CDR1 and CDR2 (germline): DFQATT, SNEGSKA (reference sequence). CDR3 nucleotides: TGCAGTGCTAGTAGGGCAGGCTATGGCTACACCTTC. It is translated as CSASRAGYGYTF.

The V gene is TRBV6-2 or TRBV6-3, the J gene TRBJ2-2, with D tentatively TRBD1 (5 bases). CDR3 length: 15 residues. V was cut by 3 bases and J by 4 bases, with 12 bases left in between. Germline V lookup: CDR1 MNHEY, CDR2 SVGEGT. This CDR3 is CASSYGALITGELFF. Written as DNA, the CDR3 is TGTGCCAGCAGTTATGGGGCCCTGATCACCGGGGAGCTGTTTTTT.

The genes are TRBV19 and TRBJ1-1, with 7 bases lining up with TRBD1. Germline CDR1 LNHDA, CDR2 SQIVND (reference sequence). CDR3 size: 13 residues. With V trimmed by 9 bases and J by 2 bases, 6 bases remained unmatched. Written as DNA, the CDR3 is TGTGCCAGCGGGACAGCGATTAACACTGAAGCTTTCTTT. Amino acid sequence: CASGTAINTEAFF. The variable domain in full, with the rest retrieved from reference TRBV19 and TRBJ1-1, is DGGITQSPKYLFRKEGQNVTLSCEQNLNHDAMYWYRQDPGQGLRLIYYSQIVNDFQKGDIAEGYSVSREKKESFPLTVTSAQKNPTAFYLCASGTAINTEAFFGQGTRLTVV.

This clonotype has at least ten counts. The chain uses TRBV5-1 and TRBJ2-3; D is perhaps TRBD2 (5 bases). The V end was cut by 4 bases, the J end by 8 bases, with 17 bases between. From germline, CDR1 is SGHRS and CDR2 YFSETQ. The CDR3 covers 14 residues. The CDR3 is CASSPDGSGGTQYF. The CDR3 region has the DNA TGCGCCAGCAGCCCGGACGGAAGCGGTGGTACGCAGTATTTT.

The chain couples TRBV7-9 to TRBJ1-4; D uncertain. The CDR3 consists of 15 residues. CDR1 and CDR2 (germline): SEHNR, FQNEAQ (reference sequence). The germline V and J ends were trimmed by 5 bases and 5 bases, with 15 bases remaining between them. Written as DNA, the CDR3 is TGTGCCAGCAGCCTCGGGCCGGGTAAAAATGAAAAACTGTTTTTT. This codes for CASSLGPGKNEKLFF.

The chain recombines TRBV12-3 or TRBV12-4 with TRBJ2-1, with D possibly TRBD2 on 6 matching bases. The V end lost 6 bases, the J end lost 4 bases, and 19 bases lay between the germline ends. CDR3 length: 16 residues. The CDR3 sequence is CASRPFGGKDYNEQFF. The CDR3 DNA sequence: TGTGCCAGCAGGCCCTTTGGAGGGAAGGATTACAATGAGCAGTTCTTC.

The chain combines TRBV4-2 with TRBJ2-3; 7 nucleotides agree with TRBD1. The CDR3 length is 17 residues. Trimming at V came to 1 base and at J to 0 bases, leaving 7 bases not matched to a gene. CDR1 is LGHNA, CDR2 YNFKEQ, per germline. The CDR3 DNA reads TGTGCCAGCAGCCAAGGCCCCGGGACAGCGAGCACAGATACGCAGTATTTT. Translated: CASSQGPGTASTDTQYF.